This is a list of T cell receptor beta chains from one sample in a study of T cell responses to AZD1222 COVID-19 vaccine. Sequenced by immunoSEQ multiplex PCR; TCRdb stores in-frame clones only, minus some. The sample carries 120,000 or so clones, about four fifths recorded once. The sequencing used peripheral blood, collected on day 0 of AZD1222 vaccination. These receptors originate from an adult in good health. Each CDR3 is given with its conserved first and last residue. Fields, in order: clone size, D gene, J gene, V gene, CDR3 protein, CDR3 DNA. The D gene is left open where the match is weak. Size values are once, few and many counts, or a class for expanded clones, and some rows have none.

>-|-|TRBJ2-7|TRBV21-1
CASSKGETTSAYEQYF
TGTGCCAGCAGCAAAGGAGAGACGACTAGCGCGTACGAGCAGTACTTC
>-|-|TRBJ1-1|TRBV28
CASSLPLGRGTEAFF
TGTGCCAGCAGTCTACCTTTGGGCAGGGGCACTGAAGCTTTCTTT
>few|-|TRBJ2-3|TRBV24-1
CATRKDGSRDTQYF
TGTGCCACCCGGAAGGACGGGTCGCGGGATACGCAGTATTTT
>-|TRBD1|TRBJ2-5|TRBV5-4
CASSSRQGAEETQYF
TGTGCCAGCAGCTCCCGACAGGGGGCGGAAGAGACCCAGTACTTC
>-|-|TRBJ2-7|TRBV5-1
CASSWGAGANEQYF
TGCGCCAGCAGCTGGGGGGCAGGTGCTAACGAGCAGTACTTC
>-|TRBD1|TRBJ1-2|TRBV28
CASTGGVDGYTF
TGTGCCAGTACAGGGGGCGTCGATGGCTACACCTTC
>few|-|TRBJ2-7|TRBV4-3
CASSQSERSSYEQYF
TGCGCCAGCAGCCAAAGCGAACGGTCCTCCTACGAGCAGTACTTC
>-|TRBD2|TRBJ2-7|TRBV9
CASSVGGSPHEQYF
TGTGCCAGCAGCGTGGGGGGGTCACCGCACGAGCAGTACTTC
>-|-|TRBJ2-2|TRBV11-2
CASSSNTGELFF
TGTGCCAGCAGCTCCAACACCGGGGAGCTGTTTTTT
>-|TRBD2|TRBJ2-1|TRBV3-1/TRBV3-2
CASRSGGANEQFF
TGTGCCAGCAGGAGCGGGGGGGCCAATGAGCAGTTCTTC
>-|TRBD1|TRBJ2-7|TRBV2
CASSFKQGPSSYEQYF
TGTGCCAGCAGTTTCAAACAGGGGCCCAGCTCCTACGAGCAGTACTTC
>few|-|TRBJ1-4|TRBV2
CASCRDTRSGEKLFF
TGTGCCAGCTGCCGGGACACTCGATCGGGGGAAAAACTGTTTTTT
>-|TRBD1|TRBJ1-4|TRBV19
CASSLGTAPEKLFF
TGTGCCAGTAGCCTCGGGACAGCACCTGAAAAACTGTTTTTT
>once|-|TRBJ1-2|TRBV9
CASSVEVGSHGYTF
TGTGCCAGCAGCGTAGAAGTGGGGTCGCATGGCTACACCTTC
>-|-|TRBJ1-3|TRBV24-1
CATSDLTKARAGNTIYF
TGTGCCACCAGTGATTTGACCAAGGCCAGGGCGGGAAACACCATATATTTT
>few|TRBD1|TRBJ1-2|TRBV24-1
CATSYLGGAANGYTF
TGTGCCACCAGTTACTTAGGGGGCGCAGCGAATGGCTACACCTTC
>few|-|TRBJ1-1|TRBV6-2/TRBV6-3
CASSYGGRLNTEAFF
TGTGCCAGCAGTTACGGGGGACGGCTGAACACTGAAGCTTTCTTT
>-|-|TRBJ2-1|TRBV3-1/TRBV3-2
CASSQDKGSYNEQFF
TGTGCCAGCAGCCAAGATAAGGGGTCCTACAATGAGCAGTTCTTC
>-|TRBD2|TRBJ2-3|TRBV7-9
CASSQGLAGVGDTQYF
TGTGCCAGCAGCCAGGGACTAGCGGGAGTTGGGGATACGCAGTATTTT
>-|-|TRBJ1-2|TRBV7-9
CASSSTSYGYTF
TGTGCCAGCAGCTCGACCTCATATGGCTACACCTTC
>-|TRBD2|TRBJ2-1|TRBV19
CASSTTGTSGEGEQFF
TGTGCCAGTAGTACCACCGGGACTAGCGGGGAGGGTGAGCAGTTCTTC
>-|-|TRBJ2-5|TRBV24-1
CATSEGSVWGLETQYF
TGTGCCACCAGTGAGGGTAGTGTTTGGGGGCTTGAGACCCAGTACTTC
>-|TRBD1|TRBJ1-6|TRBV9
CASSRRQGGSADSPLHF
TGTGCCAGCAGCCGTAGACAGGGTGGGAGCGCGGATTCACCCCTCCACTTT
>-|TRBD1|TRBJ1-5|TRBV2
CASSEAGTGNQPQHF
TGTGCCAGCAGTGAAGCCGGGACAGGCAATCAGCCCCAGCATTTT
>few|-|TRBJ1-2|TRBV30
CAWSIGGGNGYTF
TGTGCCTGGAGTATTGGCGGGGGCAATGGCTACACCTTC
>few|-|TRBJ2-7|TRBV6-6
CASSYSPQVTYEQYF
TGTGCCAGCAGTTACTCGCCACAGGTAACCTACGAGCAGTACTTC
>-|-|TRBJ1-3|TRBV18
CASSAMDGSSGNTIYF
TGTGCCAGCTCAGCTATGGACGGAAGCTCTGGAAACACCATATATTTT
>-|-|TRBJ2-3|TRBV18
CASSPGTDLDTQYF
TGTGCCAGCTCACCCGGGACTGATTTAGATACGCAGTATTTT
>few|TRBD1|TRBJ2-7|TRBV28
CASSWTGGSPEQYF
TGTGCCAGCAGTTGGACAGGAGGTTCACCCGAGCAGTACTTC
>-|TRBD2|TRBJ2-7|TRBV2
CARRGRGGGPYEQYF
TGTGCCCGCAGGGGACGGGGCGGGGGGCCCTACGAGCAGTACTTC
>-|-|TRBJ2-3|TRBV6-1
CASSEEIELDTQYF
TGTGCCAGCAGTGAAGAGATAGAACTAGATACGCAGTATTTT
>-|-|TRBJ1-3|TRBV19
CASSIHRKTGNTIYF
TGTGCCAGTAGTATTCACAGGAAGACTGGAAACACCATATATTTT
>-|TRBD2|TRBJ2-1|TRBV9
CASSILAGGENEQFF
TGTGCCAGCAGCATACTAGCGGGAGGGGAGAATGAGCAGTTCTTC
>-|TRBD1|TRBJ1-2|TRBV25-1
CASSRTGGAWAGYTF
TGTGCCAGCAGTCGGACAGGGGGCGCCTGGGCTGGCTACACCTTC
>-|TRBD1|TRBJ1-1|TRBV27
CASRVQGKAFF
TGTGCCAGCAGGGTACAGGGGAAGGCTTTCTTT
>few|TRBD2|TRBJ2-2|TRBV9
CASSFRTSGSSGELFF
TGTGCCAGCAGCTTTAGGACTAGCGGGAGCTCCGGGGAGCTGTTTTTT
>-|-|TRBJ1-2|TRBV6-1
CASSEPPTGYGYTF
TGTGCCAGCAGTGAACCCCCAACGGGCTATGGCTACACCTTC
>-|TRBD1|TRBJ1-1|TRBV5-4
CASSPPGTGRTEAFF
TGTGCCAGCAGCCCTCCCGGGACAGGGCGCACTGAAGCTTTCTTT
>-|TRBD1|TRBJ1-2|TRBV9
CASSETIDRAYGYTF
TGTGCCAGCAGCGAGACCATAGACAGGGCATATGGCTACACCTTC
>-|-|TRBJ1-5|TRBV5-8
CASSLGGSSNQPQHF
TGTGCCAGCAGCTTGGGAGGGAGTAGCAATCAGCCCCAGCATTTT
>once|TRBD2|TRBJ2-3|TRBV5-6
CASSLVGGGGSTDTQYF
TGTGCCAGCAGCTTGGTGGGCGGGGGAGGTAGCACAGATACGCAGTATTTT
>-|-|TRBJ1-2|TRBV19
CASSIDINYGYTF
TGTGCCAGTAGTATCGACATTAACTATGGCTACACCTTC
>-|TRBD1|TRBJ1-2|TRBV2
CASSNRGGVYGYTF
TGTGCCAGCAGTAACAGGGGAGGTGTCTATGGCTACACCTTC
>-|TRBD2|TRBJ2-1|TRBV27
CASSFLAGDNEQFF
TGTGCCAGCAGTTTCTTAGCGGGAGACAATGAGCAGTTCTTC
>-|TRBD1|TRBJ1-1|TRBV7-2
CASSLDPTGGARAFF
TGTGCCAGCAGCTTAGATCCCACAGGGGGCGCCCGTGCTTTCTTT
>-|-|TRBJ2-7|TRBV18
CASSPSRSTPYEQYF
TGTGCCAGCTCACCTTCCAGGTCTACCCCCTACGAGCAGTACTTC
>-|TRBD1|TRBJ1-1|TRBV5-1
CASSRTGLSEAFF
TGCGCCAGCAGCCGGACAGGTTTGTCTGAAGCTTTCTTT
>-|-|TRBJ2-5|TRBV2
CASSGEAGRSETQYF
TGTGCCAGCAGTGGCGAGGCAGGGAGGAGCGAGACCCAGTACTTC
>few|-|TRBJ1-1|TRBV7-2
CASSFTGQSAAFF
TGTGCCAGCAGCTTCACCGGACAGTCGGCAGCTTTCTTT
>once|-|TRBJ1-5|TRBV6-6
CASEYEGGNQPQHF
TGTGCCAGCGAATATGAGGGGGGAAATCAGCCCCAGCATTTT
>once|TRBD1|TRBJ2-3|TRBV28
CASSLRQGAADTQYF
TGTGCCAGCAGTTTAAGGCAGGGGGCAGCAGATACGCAGTATTTT
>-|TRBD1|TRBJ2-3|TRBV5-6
CASSIKTGAHTDTQYF
TGTGCCAGCAGCATAAAGACAGGGGCCCACACAGATACGCAGTATTTT
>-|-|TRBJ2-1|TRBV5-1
CASSLGEALNEQFF
TGCGCCAGCAGCTTGGGGGAGGCCCTCAATGAGCAGTTCTTC
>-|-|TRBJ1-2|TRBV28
CASREGVYGYTF
TGTGCCAGCCGGGAAGGGGTCTATGGCTACACCTTC
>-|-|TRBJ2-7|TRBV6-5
CASSYQFRATFNEQYF
TGTGCCAGCAGTTACCAGTTCCGGGCCACGTTTAACGAGCAGTACTTC
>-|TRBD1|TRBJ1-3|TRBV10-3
CATEGDRGRGDSGNTIYF
TGTGCCACCGAGGGGGACAGGGGGCGCGGGGACTCTGGAAACACCATATATTTT
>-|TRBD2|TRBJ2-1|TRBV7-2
CASSSKYGAGGAYNEQFF
TGTGCCAGCAGCTCGAAGTATGGAGCGGGGGGGGCCTACAATGAGCAGTTCTTC
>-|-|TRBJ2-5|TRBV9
CASSALGGQETQYF
TGTGCCAGCAGCGCCCTGGGGGGCCAAGAGACCCAGTACTTC